The 5 T cell receptor beta chains below come from one sample, sequenced in a study of shared clonotypes between healthy human individuals. CD45RO-negative, CCR7-positively selected cells formed the naive CD8 fraction, excluding terminally differentiated effector memory CD45RA+ cells. Sequencing was performed with immunoSEQ multiplex PCR; in TCRdb, only in-frame clones are kept and a portion is missing. The profile shows 500,000 to 700,000 clones, 85% to 95% of them singletons. The specimen sequenced was naive CD8+ T cells sorted from blood. These receptors originate from a woman in her twenties or thirties in good health.

This chain joins TRBV7-8 and TRBJ2-2; 10 bases agree with TRBD1. Germline V gene lookup returns CDR1 SGHVS and CDR2 FQNEAQ. V gave up 3 bases and J gave up 4 bases; unmatched junction bases: 5. The CDR3 sequence is 16 residues long. DNA for the CDR3: TGTGCCAGCAGCTTTGACAGGGGGCGAAGCACCGGGGAGCTGTTTTTT. Its translation is CASSFDRGRSTGELFF.

V and J are TRBV28 and TRBJ2-1; TRBD2 aligns across 12 bases. Germline V lookup: CDR1 MDHEN, CDR2 SYDVKM. This CDR3 is 14 amino acids long. Unmatched junction bases numbered 7, after V lost 6 bases and J lost 10 bases. In nucleotides, the CDR3 is TGTGCCAGCAGGACTAGACTAGCGGGAGCGGAGCAGTTCTTC. This encodes CASRTRLAGAEQFF.

V usage is TRBV30 and J usage is TRBJ2-7, with TRBD2 as a possible D gene (6 bases). The CDR3 is made up of 14 amino acids. Germline-derived CDR1 and CDR2 are GTSNPN and SVGIG (reference sequence). Trimming removed 4 bases at V and 0 bases at J, with 13 bases between. The CDR3 nucleotides are TGTGCCTGGATTCGAGGGAGGTACTCCTACGAGCAGTACTTC. Translation: CAWIRGRYSYEQYF.

V is TRBV7-9 and J is TRBJ2-7; 15 nucleotides align to TRBD2. This CDR3 spans 15 amino acids. Germline V gene sequence: CDR1 SEHNR, CDR2 FQNEAQ (reference sequence). Trimming took 6 bases from V and 4 from J; bases not matched to a gene: 4. The CDR3 region is CASSGTSGRFYEQYF. The CDR3 DNA reads as TGTGCCAGCAGTGGGACTAGCGGGAGGTTTTACGAGCAGTACTTC.

The chain is built from TRBV27 and TRBJ1-2, with D hard to call. The V gene lost 8 bases and the J gene lost 8 bases, with 15 bases spanning the gap. CDR3 length equals 12 residues. Per germline, CDR1 MNHEY and CDR2 SMNVEV (reference sequence). The CDR3 DNA is TGTGCCAGCCCCACGGTAGCTTCGGGCTACACCTTC. As protein: CASPTVASGYTF.